What follows are 32 T cell receptor beta chains derived from one specimen sequenced in a study of shared clonotypes between healthy human individuals (TCRdb year 2020). CD8 naive samples were obtained by positive selection for CCR7 among CD45RO-negative cells, yielding a CD45RA+CCR7+ population from which TemRA cells were excluded. The library was generated by the immunoSEQ multiplex PCR assay. The immuneACCESS repertoire file appears here via TCRdb, limited to in-frame rearrangements. These files lack a portion of the clones; in checked studies, under half of the deficit traces to unresolved V genes, and the cause of the others is not known. This sample comprises 800,000 to 950,000 clones, approximately 96% of them detected only once. The ten largest clones take up less than 0.25% of the sample. Sequenced material: naive CD8+ T cells sorted from blood. This specimen's cell subset or site label, interpreted: CD45RA+CCR7+. The receptors derive from a young man in good health.

The chain links TRBV15 to TRBJ1-2, with D perhaps TRBD1 (5 bases). Germline CDR1 LNHNV, CDR2 YYDKDF (reference sequence). The CDR3 is 15 amino acids. Deletions cut 0 bases from V and 8 bases from J, with 16 bases between. Written as DNA, the CDR3 is TGTGCCACCAGCAGAGATACCGGGACCCGGTTGGGCTACACCTTC. Translated: CATSRDTGTRLGYTF.

This chain uses TRBV28 with TRBJ1-5; D uncertain. Germline CDR1 and CDR2: MDHEN and SYDVKM. The CDR3 is made up of 14 amino acids. Trimming left V 3 bases short and J 4 bases short, with 10 bases between. CDR3 DNA sequence: TGTGCCAGCAGTTTCACTACTGGGAATCAGCCCCAGCATTTT. Amino acids: CASSFTTGNQPQHF.

The chain joins TRBV4-1 to TRBJ1-1; 7 positions match TRBD1. The V segment lost 4 bases and the J segment 0 bases; nucleotides outside the gene matches: 5. The CDR3 consists of 15 residues. Germline loops: CDR1 MGHRA, CDR2 YSYEKL. In nucleotides, the CDR3 is TGCGCCAGCAGCCGGGAAGGGGGCGTGAACACTGAAGCTTTCTTT. This codes for CASSREGGVNTEAFF.

The V gene is TRBV19, the J gene TRBJ2-3; no clear D. Germline V gives CDR1 LNHDA, CDR2 SQIVND (reference sequence). Trimming took off 8 bases at V and 2 bases at J, with 17 bases between the two ends. This CDR3 region has 15 residues. The CDR3 nucleotides are TGTGCCAGTTCTGGGTTATCCCAACCCACAGATACGCAGTATTTT. Protein: CASSGLSQPTDTQYF. Variable domain in full (rest from reference TRBV19 and TRBJ2-3): DGGITQSPKYLFRKEGQNVTLSCEQNLNHDAMYWYRQDPGQGLRLIYYSQIVNDFQKGDIAEGYSVSREKKESFPLTVTSAQKNPTAFYLCASSGLSQPTDTQYFGPGTRLTVL.

The rearrangement uses TRBV9 and TRBJ2-5, with D perhaps matching TRBD1 or TRBD2 (6 bases each). This CDR3 has 15 residues. Trimming shortened V by 3 bases and J by 2 bases, and 14 bases separated the two germline ends. From germline, CDR1 is SGDLS and CDR2 YYNGEE. The CDR3 bases are TGTGCCAGCAGCGAAAAAGGGGGGCTTCAAGAGACCCAGTACTTC. Translation gives CASSEKGGLQETQYF.

The chain recombines TRBV4-1 with TRBJ2-1, with a possible D match to TRBD2 (6 bases). In germline, CDR1 is MGHRA, CDR2 YSYEKL. The CDR3 totals 14 residues. Trimming took 1 base from V and 6 from J, leaving 10 bases between them. This CDR3 is CASSQAGTFNEQFF. DNA for the CDR3: TGCGCCAGCAGCCAAGCCGGGACTTTCAATGAGCAGTTCTTC.

This rearrangement joins TRBV11-2 to TRBJ2-1; 7 bases are shared with TRBD2. The CDR3 has 13 amino acids. Germline V gene lookup returns CDR1 SGHAT and CDR2 FQNNGV. The trim removed 7 bases at V and 7 bases at J, leaving 7 bases unmatched. CDR3 sequence: CASNLGGLNEQFF. The CDR3, as DNA: TGTGCCAGCAACTTGGGGGGACTAAATGAGCAGTTCTTC.

The J gene is TRBJ2-7, the V gene TRBV5-1; D possibly corresponds to TRBD2 (7 bases). The germline V and J ends were trimmed by 1 base and 0 bases, with 20 bases remaining between them. Germline V lookup: CDR1 SGHRS, CDR2 YFSETQ. The CDR3 spans 18 residues. The CDR3: CASSLSGALAAISYEQYF. The DNA of the CDR3 is TGCGCCAGCAGCTTGTCGGGGGCCCTAGCGGCGATCTCCTACGAGCAGTACTTC.

This chain joins TRBV27 and TRBJ2-7; the match to TRBD1 covers 10 bases. The CDR3 spans 14 residues. The germline gives CDR1 MNHEY, CDR2 SMNVEV (reference sequence). With 4 bases clipped from V and 5 bases from J, the junction kept 5 bases outside the gene matches. The CDR3 loop reads CASSWGQGFNEQYF. CDR3 nucleotide sequence: TGTGCCAGCAGTTGGGGACAGGGGTTCAACGAGCAGTACTTC.

V and J are TRBV27 and TRBJ1-2; no reliable D call. The CDR3 totals 15 residues. CDR1 and CDR2 (germline): MNHEY, SMNVEV (reference sequence). The ends were cut back, 2 bases at V and 5 bases at J, with 15 bases in the middle. CDR3 sequence: CASSLTSDLRYGYTF. CDR3 DNA: TGTGCCAGCAGTTTAACCTCGGATCTTAGGTATGGCTACACCTTC.

The chain joins TRBV4-1 to TRBJ2-2; no reliable D call. The germline V gene encodes CDR1 MGHRA and CDR2 YSYEKL. The CDR3 has 14 residues. V gave up 4 bases and J gave up 4 bases, with 10 bases separating them. Here the CDR3 DNA reads TGCGCCAGCAGCCTCGGCAGTGGCACCGGGGAGCTGTTTTTT. Its translation: CASSLGSGTGELFF.

As concerns this clone: Other DNA sequences in this specimen translate into the identical CDR3. The chain recombines TRBV7-3 with TRBJ2-3; TRBD2 might be the D (5 bases). V lost 3 bases and J 0 bases, leaving 10 bases between the germline ends. The CDR3 sequence is 15 residues long. Germline assignment: CDR1 SGHTA and CDR2 FQGTGA. CDR3 nucleotide sequence: TGTGCCAGCAGCTTGGTCGGGGTCAGCACAGATACGCAGTATTTT. Amino acids: CASSLVGVSTDTQYF.

The chain links TRBV6-5 to TRBJ1-5; the D gene is possibly TRBD1 (6 bases). Trimming left V 5 bases short and J 7 bases short, with 15 bases between. Germline loops: CDR1 MNHEY, CDR2 SVGAGI. This CDR3 is built from 14 residues. This CDR3 reads CASSLQGISQPQHF. CDR3 in DNA: TGTGCCAGCAGTCTTCAGGGGATAAGCCAGCCCCAGCATTTT.

On this clone: Additional DNA sequences in this sample encode the identical CDR3. This chain links TRBV7-9 with TRBJ2-7; D is unclear. The germline gives CDR1 SEHNR, CDR2 FQNEAQ (reference sequence). This CDR3 comprises 12 residues. The ends were cut back, 1 base at V and 2 bases at J, with 3 bases in the middle. The CDR3 protein is CASSLVPYEQYF. The CDR3 DNA follows: TGTGCCAGCAGCTTAGTGCCCTACGAGCAGTACTTC. The variable domain in full, with the rest retrieved from reference TRBV7-9 and TRBJ2-7, is DTGVSQNPRHKITKRGQNVTFRCDPISEHNRLYWYRQTLGQGPEFLTYFQNEAQLEKSRLLSDRFSAERPKGSFSTLEIQRTEQGDSAMYLCASSLVPYEQYFGPGTRLTVT.

This clone has only a few counts. The rearrangement uses TRBV15 and TRBJ2-1, with 8 bases lining up with TRBD2. The CDR3 has 17 residues. Germline trimming cut 6 bases from V and 2 bases from J; bases unmatched to any gene: 12. Germline CDR1 LNHNV, CDR2 YYDKDF (reference sequence). CDR3 sequence (DNA): TGTGCCACCAGAAACCCCGGGAGGGAGTTGACCTACAATGAGCAGTTCTTC. This translates into CATRNPGRELTYNEQFF. Together with reference TRBV15 and TRBJ2-1, the CDR3 gives the full variable domain: DAMVIQNPRYQVTQFGKPVTLSCSQTLNHNVMYWYQQKSSQAPKLLFHYYDKDFNNEADTPDNFQSRRPNTSFCFLDIRSPGLGDTAMYLCATRNPGRELTYNEQFFGPGTRLTVL.

CDR3 amino acids: CASSPGTGLDEQYF. DNA for the CDR3: TGTGCCAGCAGCCCCGGGACAGGACTCGACGAGCAGTACTTC. This chain connects TRBV7-8 to TRBJ2-7, with 8 bases lining up with TRBD1. Losses at the gene ends were 5 bases for V and 5 bases for J; bases not matched to a gene: 8. CDR1 SGHVS and CDR2 FQNEAQ come from the germline V gene. CDR3 length: 14 residues.

The V call is TRBV5-1, the J call TRBJ2-2; maybe TRBD2 (5 bases). Trimming stripped 4 bases from V and 7 bases from J, with 17 bases between. CDR3 length: 15 amino acids. Germline V gives CDR1 SGHRS, CDR2 YFSETQ. CDR3 DNA sequence: TGCGCCAGCAGCCGACTTCCGCGGACTGACGGGGAGCTGTTTTTT. Its protein product is CASSRLPRTDGELFF. The full variable domain, its missing parts supplied by reference TRBV5-1 and TRBJ2-2, is KAGVTQTPRYLIKTRGQQVTLSCSPISGHRSVSWYQQTPGQGLQFLFEYFSETQRNKGNFPGRFSGRQFSNSRSEMNVSTLELGDSALYLCASSRLPRTDGELFFGEGSRLTVL.

The chain recombines TRBV9 with TRBJ1-4, with a weak D call TRBD1 (6 bases). Trimming removed 6 bases at V and 9 bases at J, with 18 bases between. The CDR3 contains 14 residues. Germline CDR1 SGDLS, CDR2 YYNGEE. The CDR3 nucleotides are TGTGCCAGCAACGAGGGACACGGCGAGAAAAAACTGTTTTTT. It translates to CASNEGHGEKKLFF.

The V and J genes are TRBV25-1 and TRBJ2-2; 11 bases agree with TRBD2. Germline trimming cut 3 bases from V and 3 bases from J; bases unmatched to any gene: 6. Germline V gene sequence: CDR1 MGHDK, CDR2 SYGVNS. The CDR3 contains 17 residues. The CDR3 sequence: CASSDPPGLADTGELFF. Here the CDR3 DNA reads TGTGCCAGCAGTGACCCTCCGGGACTAGCGGACACCGGGGAGCTGTTTTTT.

This clone occurred a few times. The chain employs TRBV28 and TRBJ1-2, with 9 bases that match TRBD1. The CDR3 is 15 amino acids. V shed 3 bases, J shed 7 bases, and the junction held 9 bases outside the gene matches. Germline V gene lookup returns CDR1 MDHEN and CDR2 SYDVKM. The CDR3 sequence is CASSFPGQGLGGYTF. CDR3 sequence (DNA): TGTGCCAGCAGTTTTCCTGGACAGGGGTTAGGTGGCTACACCTTC.

This chain uses TRBV27 with TRBJ2-7, with a tentative D call TRBD1 (6 bases). Trimming took off 2 bases at V and 9 bases at J, with 20 bases between the two ends. CDR3 length: 15 amino acids. Germline V gene sequence: CDR1 MNHEY, CDR2 SMNVEV (reference sequence). CDR3 protein: CASSLGAGATLGQYF. CDR3 sequence (DNA): TGTGCCAGCAGTTTAGGGGCAGGGGCCACCCTCGGGCAGTACTTC.

This chain uses TRBV2 with TRBJ1-5; 11 nucleotides line up with TRBD1. The germline V gene has CDR1 SNHLY and CDR2 FYNNEI. The CDR3 spans 16 residues. V lost 6 bases, J lost 4 bases, and 8 bases stayed unmatched. CDR3 nucleotide sequence: TGTGCCAGCAGCCACTCCGGACAGGGGGCGAATCAGCCCCAGCATTTT. It yields the protein CASSHSGQGANQPQHF.

The V call is TRBV11-2, the J call TRBJ1-4, with 7 bases lining up with TRBD1. The CDR3 is made up of 13 amino acids. From germline, CDR1 is SGHAT and CDR2 FQNNGV. V lost 8 bases, J lost 5 bases, and 5 bases stayed unmatched. This chain's CDR3 is CASRDSLNEKLFF. CDR3 coding DNA: TGTGCCAGCCGGGACAGCTTGAATGAAAAACTGTTTTTT.

As to this clone: Other DNA sequences from this sample encode an identical CDR3 as well. The chain has TRBV9 and TRBJ1-1; the match to TRBD1 covers 7 bases. The CDR3 runs 14 residues. Germline V gene lookup returns CDR1 SGDLS and CDR2 YYNGEE. After removal of 4 bases from V and 5 bases from J, the junction contained 8 bases not matched to a gene. This chain's CDR3 is CASSLQGRGTEAFF. The CDR3 coding sequence is TGTGCCAGCAGCCTACAGGGGAGGGGTACTGAAGCTTTCTTT.

This clone showed up just once. CDR3 protein: CASSLGATLREQFF. CDR3 nucleotide sequence: TGTGCCAGCAGCTTAGGGGCTACCTTACGCGAGCAGTTCTTC. The chain joins TRBV13 to TRBJ2-1; D uncertain. The germline V and J ends were trimmed by 0 bases and 10 bases, with 13 bases remaining between them. CDR3 length: 14 residues. Germline V lookup: CDR1 PRHDT, CDR2 FYEKMQ (reference sequence).

V is TRBV4-1 and J is TRBJ1-1; D is undetermined. The germline V and J ends were trimmed by 4 bases and 0 bases, with 18 bases remaining between them. Per germline, CDR1 MGHRA and CDR2 YSYEKL. The CDR3 runs to 17 residues. This chain's CDR3 is CASSPVVQETMNTEAFF. The DNA of the CDR3 is TGCGCCAGCAGCCCGGTCGTTCAGGAAACCATGAACACTGAAGCTTTCTTT.

The chain combines TRBV30 with TRBJ1-1; D uncertain. The length of the CDR3 is 10 residues. V was pared by 6 bases and J by 9 bases, with 11 bases between. CDR1 is GTSNPN, CDR2 SVGIG, per germline (reference sequence). The CDR3 nucleotides are TGTGCCTGTGGGCAGGCCAAAGCTTTCTTT. It encodes CACGQAKAFF. Complete variable domain (other parts from reference TRBV30 and TRBJ1-1): SQTIHQWPATLVQPVGSPLSLECTVEGTSNPNLYWYRQAAGRGLQLLFYSVGIGQISSEVPQNLSASRPQDRQFILSSKKLLLSDSGFYLCACGQAKAFFGQGTRLTVV.

Regarding this clone: Other DNA sequences in the same sample also yield this CDR3. This sequence joins TRBV27 and TRBJ2-1, with D perhaps matching TRBD2 (6 bases). This CDR3 region has 14 residues. Per the germline V gene, CDR1 is MNHEY and CDR2 is SMNVEV (reference sequence). V was cut by 3 bases and J by 1 base, with 7 bases left in between. The DNA for the CDR3 is TGTGCCAGCAGTTTGGCGGGATCCTACAATGAGCAGTTCTTC. This translates into CASSLAGSYNEQFF.

J is TRBJ2-5 and V is TRBV7-6, with TRBD2 matching 8 bases. Germline V gene lookup returns CDR1 SGHVS and CDR2 FNYEAQ. With 1 base clipped from V and 5 bases from J, the junction kept 6 bases outside the gene matches. This CDR3 comprises 15 residues. This CDR3 is CASSLGAGGGETQYF. CDR3 nucleotide sequence: TGTGCCAGCAGCTTAGGGGCGGGAGGAGGTGAGACCCAGTACTTC.

The chain recombines TRBV6-5 with TRBJ2-7; TRBD1 agrees at 7 bases. Germline trimming cut 4 bases from V and 3 bases from J; bases unmatched to any gene: 6. Per germline, CDR1 MNHEY and CDR2 SVGAGI. This CDR3 comprises 14 residues. In DNA, the CDR3 is TGTGCCAGCAGTTCACAGGGGAGAAGCTACGAGCAGTACTTC. It is translated as CASSSQGRSYEQYF.

This chain joins TRBV29-1 and TRBJ2-7, with no clear D. V lost 7 bases, J lost 2 bases, and 18 bases lay in between. The CDR3 extends over 14 amino acids. Germline-derived CDR1 and CDR2 are SQVTM and ANQGSEA. DNA of the CDR3: TGCAGCGCCTTAGGAGCCGAGGCCCCCTACGAGCAGTACTTC. This translates into CSALGAEAPYEQYF.

This chain uses TRBV29-1 with TRBJ1-3; D gene unclear. V was trimmed by 2 bases and J by 0 bases, leaving 8 bases between them. This CDR3 is 14 amino acids long. CDR1 is SQVTM and CDR2 is ANQGSEA in the germline V gene. CDR3 sequence: CSVEPALSGNTIYF. CDR3 nucleotide sequence: TGCAGCGTTGAACCCGCTCTCTCTGGAAACACCATATATTTT.